This T cell receptor beta chain was sequenced during a study of T-cell memory formation after mild COVID-19. Details on this clonotype: Its specificity is unknown.

Whole-study findings and limits: Some responding clones appeared in pre-infection memory, suggesting cross-reactive memory joined.

TCRdb recomputed calls from the 5' RACE reads with MiXCR, one row per CDR3 protein. The sample holds around 130,000 distinct CDR3 sequences, more than 13% seen once. Germline values: CDR1 LNHNV, CDR2 YYDKDF (reference sequence). The trim removed 6 bases at V and 0 bases at J, leaving 13 bases unmatched. The CDR3 is made up of 18 amino acids. Sequenced input: PBMCs or a T cell subset sorted from them (not recorded which). The chain joins TRBV15 to TRBJ2-3; 9 nucleotides line up with TRBD1. The sequence was collected from an adult woman who had mild COVID-19 (a few samples of this study predate the infection). Cell type and time point are not known. The CDR3 sequence is CATRTQGAPIISTDTQYF. In DNA form, the CDR3 reads TGTGCCACCAGGACACAGGGGGCACCCATTATAAGCACAGATACGCAGTATTTT. The full variable domain, with the rest looked up from reference TRBV15 and TRBJ2-3, is DAMVIQNPRYQVTQFGKPVTLSCSQTLNHNVMYWYQQKSSQAPKLLFHYYDKDFNNEADTPDNFQSRRPNTSFCFLDIRSPGLGDTAMYLCATRTQGAPIISTDTQYFGPGTRLTVL.